This TCR beta chain is from a study of shared clonotypes between healthy human individuals. The CDR3 consists of 13 residues. V gave up 3 bases and J gave up 3 bases, with 8 bases separating them. Germline V CDR1 and CDR2: LNHDA, SQIVND (reference sequence). Deep was the level at which the assay was run. TCRdb's copy holds only in-frame clones and misses some; the assay was immunoSEQ multiplex PCR. The table lists about 510,000 clones, about 95% of them singletons. Sequencing was carried out using naive CD4+ T cells sorted from blood. The subset was: CD45RA+ positively selected. The chain combines TRBV19 with TRBJ2-5, with no clear D. The clonotype was recovered from a woman aged 25 to 45 in good health. The CDR3: CASSIQVEETQYF. CDR3 coding DNA: TGTGCCAGTAGTATCCAAGTTGAAGAGACCCAGTACTTC.